Presented here are 14 T cell receptor beta chains from one specimen sequenced in a study of naive and memory T cell subsets. Indicated treatment: skin biopsy from PPD injection site in Mantoux-positive individual. An oligonucleotide containing a UMI was ligated to the 3' end of TCR cDNA. Ligated cDNA underwent four rounds of PCR with nested alpha and beta constant region primers and SP2. TCRdb fed the UMI-ligation and nested PCR reads into MiXCR, producing one record per CDR3 protein. The table has 20,000 to 25,000 distinct CDR3 sequences, nearly 6% seen once. The material sequenced was skin, taken from a tuberculin skin test site. These receptors were collected from an adult in good health.

This clonotype has at least ten counts. The V and J genes are TRBV6-2 or TRBV6-3 and TRBJ2-1; D gene ambiguous. V was shortened by 4 bases and J by 4 bases, with 8 bases between the two germline ends. Germline V gene sequence: CDR1 MNHEY, CDR2 SVGEGT. The CDR3 loop spans 13 amino acids. CDR3 region: CASSSTGYNEQFF. In DNA form, the CDR3 reads TGTGCCAGCAGTTCAACGGGTTACAATGAGCAGTTCTTC.

This clonotype was detected ten times or more. This chain uses TRBV6-2 or TRBV6-3 with TRBJ2-1; D unclear. The CDR3 has 11 residues. Germline CDR1 is MNHEY and CDR2 is SVGEGT. V lost 4 bases and J 12 bases, leaving 10 bases between the germline ends. DNA of the CDR3: TGTGCCAGCAGTTCTTTTTCGAGGCAGTTCTTC. This sequence encodes CASSSFSRQFF.

Of note for this clonotype: Given a much more abundant clone one base away, this may be a read error. The gene calls are TRBV29-1 and TRBJ1-2; D not resolved. Trimming removed 0 bases at V and 5 bases at J, with 16 bases between. This CDR3 has 15 amino acids. The germline V gene has CDR1 SQVTM and CDR2 ANQGSEA. The CDR3 loop reads CSVEEWYPQEYGYTF. DNA for the CDR3: TGCAGCGTTGAAGAATGGTACCCCCAGGAATATGGCTACACCTTC.

V is TRBV19 and J is TRBJ1-5; unclear D gene. Germline V lookup: CDR1 LNHDA, CDR2 SQIVND (reference sequence). Trimming took 3 bases from V and 5 from J, leaving 8 bases between them. The CDR3 has 13 amino acids. CDR3 protein: CASSMNFYQPQHF. The CDR3 DNA reads TGTGCCAGTAGTATGAACTTTTATCAGCCCCAGCATTTT.

This clonotype was detected ten times or more. The chain has TRBV10-3 and TRBJ2-1, with D possibly TRBD2 on 5 matching bases. Germline lookup yields CDR1 ENHRY and CDR2 SYGVKD. This CDR3 has 15 amino acids. Trimming pared 4 bases from V and 5 bases from J, leaving 15 bases between. CDR3 residues: CAISGEARAHNEQFF. In DNA, the CDR3 is TGTGCCATCAGTGGAGAGGCGCGGGCCCACAATGAGCAGTTCTTC.

The rearrangement uses TRBV20-1 and TRBJ1-5; D possibly corresponds to TRBD1 (5 bases). V dropped 0 bases and J dropped 13 bases, with 19 bases sitting between them. The CDR3 is 14 amino acids. Germline V lookup: CDR1 DFQATT, CDR2 SNEGSKA (reference sequence). The CDR3 protein is CSARDVNRLGGQHF. CDR3 nucleotide sequence: TGCAGTGCTAGAGATGTGAACAGGCTGGGAGGGCAGCATTTT.

This clonotype was detected many times. The chain links TRBV6-2 or TRBV6-3 to TRBJ2-1; 7 positions agree with TRBD2. CDR1 is MNHEY and CDR2 is SVGEGT in the germline V gene. The CDR3 runs 15 residues. The V and J ends lost 1 base and 5 bases, in that order; junction bases with no gene match: 5. CDR3 loop: CASSYYGLVHNEQFF. The CDR3 DNA follows: TGTGCCAGCAGTTACTATGGACTAGTCCACAATGAGCAGTTCTTC.

This clonotype was seen ten or more times. The rearrangement uses TRBV10-3 and TRBJ2-7, with D possibly called TRBD1 or TRBD2 (5 bases each). Germline lookup yields CDR1 ENHRY and CDR2 SYGVKD. The CDR3 extends over 13 amino acids. V was clipped by 2 bases and J by 7 bases, with 12 bases between them. CDR3 sequence (DNA): TGTGCCATCAGTGAGGAGGGGTTGGGGGAGCAGTACTTC. As protein: CAISEEGLGEQYF.

This clonotype came up many times. The J gene is TRBJ2-2, the V gene TRBV4-2; D is perhaps TRBD1 (5 bases). The CDR3 contains 15 residues. Germline CDR1 reads LGHNA; CDR2 reads YNFKEQ. V was pared by 0 bases and J by 2 bases, with 7 bases between. The CDR3 loop reads CASSQEGHNTGELFF. Written as DNA, the CDR3 is TGTGCCAGCAGCCAAGAAGGACATAACACCGGGGAGCTGTTTTTT.

In this sample, this clonotype turned up a few times. A much larger clone sits a single nucleotide away, making a read error possible. The chain is built from TRBV6-2 or TRBV6-3 and TRBJ2-1; D call uncertain. Looked up from germline, CDR1 is MNHEY and CDR2 is SVGEGT. The CDR3 totals 15 residues. CDR3 coding DNA: TGTGCCAGCAGTCAAGCCCCGAGCTCCTACAATGAGCAGCTCTTC. Encoded protein: CASSQAPSSYNEQLF.

The rearrangement uses TRBV9 and TRBJ2-1; no reliable D call. Looked up from germline, CDR1 is SGDLS and CDR2 is YYNGEE. The CDR3 is 14 amino acids. V was pared by 4 bases and J by 4 bases, with 12 bases between. CDR3 sequence reads: CASSPHPSYNEQFF. Written as DNA, the CDR3 is TGTGCCAGCAGCCCCCACCCGTCGTACAATGAGCAGTTCTTC.

This clonotype was counted ten times or more. The chain uses TRBV20-1 and TRBJ2-1, with 7 positions matching TRBD2. V lost 4 bases to trimming and J lost 4 bases; unmatched junction nucleotides: 22. Germline CDR1 DFQATT, CDR2 SNEGSKA (reference sequence). CDR3 size: 19 residues. This CDR3 is CSATRVLGLGSVRYNEQFF. CDR3 DNA sequence: TGCAGTGCTACAAGGGTACTTGGACTAGGATCGGTGCGATACAATGAGCAGTTCTTC.

The gene calls are TRBV2 and TRBJ1-1; TRBD1 aligns across 9 bases. This CDR3 comprises 14 residues. Germline lookup yields CDR1 SNHLY and CDR2 FYNNEI. J was trimmed by 1 base and V by 4 bases; bases with no gene match: 1. The chain's CDR3 is CASSGTGENTEAFF. CDR3 DNA sequence: TGTGCCAGCAGTGGGACAGGGGAGAACACTGAAGCTTTCTTT.

In its sample, this clonotype was seen many times. The chain recombines TRBV5-1 with TRBJ2-1; TRBD2 matches at 13 bases. V dropped 4 bases and J dropped 7; count of bases not matched to a gene: 5. The germline V gene has CDR1 SGHRS and CDR2 YFSETQ. The CDR3 loop spans 15 amino acids. The CDR3 DNA sequence: TGCGCCAGCAGCGTGACTAGCGGGGGGACAAATGAGCAGTTCTTC. It is translated as CASSVTSGGTNEQFF.